A single sample is the source of the 13 T cell receptor beta chains below, sequenced in a study of blood T cell repertoires in COVID-19. TCRdb keeps only in-frame clones here, not all; method: immunoSEQ multiplex PCR. This sample yields around 280,000 clones, of which approximately 83% are seen a single time; 2.1% belongs to the top ten. The sequencing sample was made of peripheral blood. These receptors were obtained from a woman under 40 who had recovered from COVID-19.

This clone showed up just a few times. The chain joins TRBV7-9 to TRBJ1-2, with a possible D match to TRBD1 (6 bases). Trimming removed 5 bases at V and 3 bases at J, with 13 bases between. CDR3 length: 14 residues. CDR1 SEHNR and CDR2 FQNEAQ come from the germline V gene (reference sequence). CDR3 coding DNA: TGTGCCAGCAGCCCGAACAGGGAACACTATGGCTACACCTTC. Its translation is CASSPNREHYGYTF.

The genes are TRBV24-1 and TRBJ2-2, with 7 bases matching TRBD2. Germline V gives CDR1 KGHDR, CDR2 SFDVKD. Trimming took 3 bases from V and 5 from J; bases not matched to a gene: 8. The CDR3 is made up of 16 amino acids. This chain's CDR3 is CATSDDQWGGTGELFF. CDR3 DNA sequence: TGTGCCACCAGTGATGACCAATGGGGGGGTACCGGGGAGCTGTTTTTT.

The table lists this clone with a few counts. This chain joins TRBV19 and TRBJ2-6, with D possibly being TRBD1 (6 bases). The CDR3 loop spans 18 amino acids. V lost 3 bases to trimming and J lost 0 bases, with 15 bases between them. The germline CDR1 and CDR2 sequences are LNHDA and SQIVND (reference sequence). CDR3 nucleotide sequence: TGTGCCAGTAGTATGGGGGACAAAGGGTACTCTGGGGCCAACGTCCTGACTTTC. This encodes CASSMGDKGYSGANVLTF.

This clone has just one count. The rearrangement uses TRBV5-5 and TRBJ2-7; TRBD1 is a possible D gene (5 bases). CDR3 length: 14 amino acids. The germline V gene encodes CDR1 SGHKS and CDR2 YYEKEE (reference sequence). Trimming removed 0 bases from V and 2 bases from J, with 9 bases in between. CDR3 nucleotides: TGTGCCAGCAGCTTGGGTAACAGGCCCTACGAGCAGTACTTC. Translation: CASSLGNRPYEQYF.

This clone was observed many times. J is TRBJ2-2 and V is TRBV18; D might be TRBD2 (6 bases). This CDR3 region has 16 residues. CDR1 and CDR2 from the germline V gene are KGHSH and LQKENI. Deletions cut 5 bases from V and 3 bases from J, with 16 bases between. In nucleotides, the CDR3 is TGTGCCAGCTCATACAGTACGGGACTCCACACCGGGGAGCTGTTTTTT. It encodes CASSYSTGLHTGELFF.

This clone was seen only once. The chain couples TRBV19 to TRBJ1-5, with TRBD1 matching over 9 bases. There are 16 residues in the CDR3. CDR1 is LNHDA and CDR2 is SQIVND in the germline V gene (reference sequence). V dropped 7 bases and J dropped 0; count of bases not matched to a gene: 7. The CDR3 DNA reads as TGTGCCAGTACCCCGGGACAGGGCCTTAGCAATCAGCCCCAGCATTTT. It translates to CASTPGQGLSNQPQHF. The whole variable domain, filled in from reference TRBV19 and TRBJ1-5, reads DGGITQSPKYLFRKEGQNVTLSCEQNLNHDAMYWYRQDPGQGLRLIYYSQIVNDFQKGDIAEGYSVSREKKESFPLTVTSAQKNPTAFYLCASTPGQGLSNQPQHFGDGTRLSIL.

This chain links TRBV5-1 with TRBJ2-7; 10 bases are a match to TRBD2. This CDR3 region has 14 residues. V was clipped by 4 bases and J by 3 bases; unmatched bases: 4. Germline assignment: CDR1 SGHRS and CDR2 YFSETQ. DNA for the CDR3: TGCGCCAGCAGCGAGGGACTAGCGAACTACGAGCAGTACTTC. It is translated as CASSEGLANYEQYF. Based on the CDR3 plus reference TRBV5-1 and TRBJ2-7, the full variable domain is KAGVTQTPRYLIKTRGQQVTLSCSPISGHRSVSWYQQTPGQGLQFLFEYFSETQRNKGNFPGRFSGRQFSNSRSEMNVSTLELGDSALYLCASSEGLANYEQYFGPGTRLTVT.

The table lists this clone with a few counts. The V and J genes are TRBV6-2 or TRBV6-3 and TRBJ2-5; 9 bases are shared with TRBD2. CDR1 is MNHEY, CDR2 SVGEGT, per germline. The CDR3 runs 12 residues. V was pared by 5 bases and J by 5 bases, with 0 bases of the junction left unmatched. In DNA form, the CDR3 reads TGTGCCAGCAGTGGACTAGCGGAGACCCAGTACTTC. Translating it yields CASSGLAETQYF.

The rearrangement joins TRBV9 to TRBJ1-1, with D possibly matching TRBD1 (5 bases). This CDR3 is built from 12 residues. Germline V gene sequence: CDR1 SGDLS, CDR2 YYNGEE. Trimming took 0 bases from V and 7 from J, leaving 7 bases between them. CDR3 sequence: CASSVAGDEAFF. The CDR3 bases are TGTGCCAGCAGCGTAGCGGGGGATGAAGCTTTCTTT.

The chain couples TRBV6-6 to TRBJ2-3; 7 nucleotides line up with TRBD2. Germline V gene lookup returns CDR1 MNHNY and CDR2 SVGAGI (reference sequence). The CDR3 is 14 amino acids. J lost 3 bases, V lost 6 bases, and 6 bases had no gene match. In nucleotides, the CDR3 is TGTGCCAGCAGCGCCCGGGACTATACAGATACGCAGTATTTT. Its protein is CASSARDYTDTQYF.

The chain couples TRBV28 to TRBJ1-2; no clear D. This CDR3 is 15 amino acids long. Germline loops: CDR1 MDHEN, CDR2 SYDVKM. Trimming removed 5 bases from V and 0 bases from J, with 13 bases in between. CDR3 region: CASSPLRWTNYGYTF. The CDR3 DNA is TGTGCCAGCAGTCCCCTGAGGTGGACTAACTATGGCTACACCTTC.

The chain uses TRBV6-6 and TRBJ1-5; a weak D match, TRBD1 (6 bases). CDR1 MNHNY and CDR2 SVGAGI come from the germline V gene (reference sequence). V was trimmed by 5 bases and J by 7 bases, leaving 21 bases between them. This CDR3 spans 16 amino acids. This chain's CDR3 is CASSPNKQGRGQPQHF. CDR3 DNA: TGTGCCAGCAGTCCTAACAAACAGGGAAGAGGGCAGCCCCAGCATTTT.

J is TRBJ1-1 and V is TRBV7-9, with D possibly matching TRBD1 (5 bases). The CDR3 length is 13 residues. The V end lost 2 bases, the J end lost 5 bases, and 9 bases lay between the germline ends. In germline, CDR1 is SEHNR, CDR2 FQNEAQ (reference sequence). This CDR3 is CASSLSGATEAFF. Written as DNA, the CDR3 is TGTGCCAGCAGCTTATCTGGGGCGACTGAAGCTTTCTTT.